A single sample is the source of the 30 T cell receptor beta chains below, sequenced in a study of neurological immune-mediated disorders. TCRdb independently ran MiXCR on the 5' RACE reads; one entry per CDR3 protein. The sample shows some 49,000 distinct CDR3 sequences, more than 8% of them seen only once. Time point of the sample: longitudinal time-point 1 (baseline). The sample comprised PBMCs. Every receptor here comes from a woman in her forties in good health.

Many counts were recorded for this clonotype. The rearrangement uses TRBV5-6 and TRBJ2-5, with unresolved D. Deletions cut 2 bases from V and 2 bases from J, with 13 bases between. The CDR3 contains 15 residues. Germline V lookup: CDR1 SGHDT, CDR2 YYEEEE. CDR3 DNA sequence: TGTGCCAGCAGCTTATTTGCAGGCTTACAAGAGACCCAGTACTTC. This translates into CASSLFAGLQETQYF.

This clonotype was detected many times. The chain has TRBV6-1 and TRBJ1-2, with 7 bases aligning to TRBD1. The CDR3 sequence is 15 residues long. J lost 3 bases, V lost 6 bases, and 10 bases had no gene match. Germline V gene sequence: CDR1 MNHNS, CDR2 SASEGT. The CDR3 coding sequence is TGTGCCAGCAGAATTAGACAGGGATCGGACTATGGCTACACCTTC. Residues: CASRIRQGSDYGYTF.

Ten or more counts support this clonotype. The gene calls are TRBV6-5 and TRBJ2-2, with 8 bases fitting TRBD2. The CDR3 length is 14 residues. The ends lost 5 bases at V and 7 bases at J; junction bases unmatched: 6. In germline, CDR1 is MNHEY, CDR2 SVGAGI. CDR3 bases: TGTGCCAGCAGTATAGCGGGGCTAAACGGGGAGCTGTTTTTT. Protein product: CASSIAGLNGELFF.

This clonotype has at least ten counts. The chain joins TRBV7-2 to TRBJ1-2; D is perhaps TRBD1 (5 bases). V gave up 5 bases and J gave up 10 bases, with 23 bases separating them. The CDR3 has 15 amino acids. Germline V gene lookup returns CDR1 SGHTA and CDR2 FQGNSA. For the CDR3, the DNA is TGTGCCAGCAGCACACCGAGGCAGGGTCGAAATGACTACACCTTC. Translated, it gives CASSTPRQGRNDYTF.

This clonotype was seen ten or more times. The CDR3 protein is CASITGTGGFTEAFF. Written as DNA, the CDR3 is TGCGCCAGCATAACCGGGACAGGTGGATTCACTGAAGCTTTCTTT. This chain joins TRBV10-2 and TRBJ1-1; TRBD1 agrees at 8 bases. Germline trimming cut 7 bases from V and 4 bases from J; bases unmatched to any gene: 11. CDR1 is WSHSY, CDR2 SAAADI, per germline. CDR3 length equals 15 residues.

This sequence joins TRBV6-5 and TRBJ2-7; no reliable D call. V was cut by 6 bases and J by 5 bases, with 11 bases left in between. The CDR3 consists of 12 residues. Germline V lookup: CDR1 MNHEY, CDR2 SVGAGI. The CDR3 DNA is TGTGCCAGCAGCCCTTCCGCTGACGAGCAGTACTTC. It specifies CASSPSADEQYF.

This clonotype appeared many times. This chain uses TRBV5-5 with TRBJ2-7; maybe TRBD1 (6 bases). Deletions cut 5 bases from V and 6 bases from J, with 15 bases between. The CDR3 consists of 13 residues. Germline V lookup: CDR1 SGHKS, CDR2 YYEKEE (reference sequence). The DNA of the CDR3 is TGTGCCAGCAGATCCCCAGGGGCTGGCGAGCAGTACTTC. It yields the protein CASRSPGAGEQYF.

The sample holds many counts of this clonotype. The J gene is TRBJ1-2, the V gene TRBV5-1; tentative D call: TRBD1 (6 bases). Per germline, CDR1 SGHRS and CDR2 YFSETQ. The CDR3 is 15 amino acids. Trimming shortened V by 4 bases and J by 0 bases, and 13 bases separated the two germline ends. This CDR3 is CASSPAGEANYGYTF. The CDR3 DNA reads as TGCGCCAGCAGCCCGGCAGGGGAGGCTAACTATGGCTACACCTTC. Together with reference TRBV5-1 and TRBJ1-2, the CDR3 gives the full variable domain: KAGVTQTPRYLIKTRGQQVTLSCSPISGHRSVSWYQQTPGQGLQFLFEYFSETQRNKGNFPGRFSGRQFSNSRSEMNVSTLELGDSALYLCASSPAGEANYGYTFGSGTRLTVV.

The chain has TRBV18 and TRBJ1-6, with 7 bases matching TRBD1. Germline V lookup: CDR1 KGHSH, CDR2 LQKENI. The CDR3 is made up of 17 amino acids. The V and J ends lost 4 bases and 0 bases, in that order; junction bases with no gene match: 6. The CDR3 DNA is TGTGCCAGCTCACGGACGGGACAGAGCTCCTATAATTCACCCCTCCACTTT. Translated: CASSRTGQSSYNSPLHF.

Turning to this clonotype: Since a much larger clone is just one base distant, this may be a read error. The chain links TRBV3-2 to TRBJ2-2; the table's D call TRBD1 went unverified against the DNA. TRBV3-2 is labeled a pseudogene. The CDR3 covers 18 residues. CDR3 in DNA: TGTGTCAGCAGCCATACCGGGACCCCGGGGATCGTCCTCGGGGAGCTGTTTTTT. Translating gives CVSSHTGTPGIVLGELFF.

The rearrangement uses TRBV5-5 and TRBJ1-6, with D possibly being TRBD1 (5 bases). Germline lookup yields CDR1 SGHKS and CDR2 YYEKEE (reference sequence). The CDR3 is 17 amino acids. Trimming took 0 bases from V and 10 from J, leaving 20 bases between them. The CDR3 bases are TGTGCCAGCAGCTTGGGCGATTGGCAGGGCGTCCGGTCACCCCTCCACTTT. This translates into CASSLGDWQGVRSPLHF.

This clonotype ranks as medium-sized. The junction does not match germline at one end; this may be a read error. The chain employs TRBV5-1 and TRBJ1-1; the D gene is possibly TRBD1 (6 bases). The CDR3 has 13 residues. Germline CDR1 SGHRS, CDR2 YFSETQ. CDR3 loop: CASSSQGNTEAFF. The CDR3 DNA follows: TGTGCCAGCAGTTCACAGGGGAACACTGAAGCTTTCTTT.

Many counts were recorded for this clonotype. The genes are TRBV14 and TRBJ2-1; 9 nucleotides match TRBD2. This CDR3 contains 16 residues. CDR1 and CDR2 from the germline V gene are SGHDN and FVKESK. The V and J ends lost 6 bases and 4 bases, in that order; junction bases with no gene match: 10. CDR3 loop: CASSPSGMVAYNEQFF. CDR3 in DNA: TGTGCCAGCAGTCCTAGCGGGATGGTCGCTTACAATGAGCAGTTCTTC. The whole variable domain, filled in from reference TRBV14 and TRBJ2-1, reads EAGVTQFPSHSVIEKGQTVTLRCDPISGHDNLYWYRRVMGKEIKFLLHFVKESKQDESGMPNNRFLAERTGGTYSTLKVQPAELEDSGVYFCASSPSGMVAYNEQFFGPGTRLTVL.

This clonotype was counted only a few times. The chain couples TRBV7-2 to TRBJ2-4; D may be TRBD2 (5 bases). Germline V gene data show CDR1 as SGHTA and CDR2 as FQGNSA. V lost 3 bases, J lost 5 bases, and 20 bases lay in between. The CDR3 is made up of 17 amino acids. The CDR3 loop is CASSFTRAQSRENIQYF. In nucleotides, the CDR3 is TGTGCCAGCAGCTTTACTAGAGCCCAGTCGAGGGAAAACATTCAGTACTTC.

In this sample, this clonotype turned up many times. This chain joins TRBV20-1 and TRBJ1-2; 12 nucleotides align to TRBD1. The CDR3 runs to 13 residues. The ends lost 7 bases at V and 4 bases at J; junction bases unmatched: 4. Germline-derived CDR1 and CDR2 are DFQATT and SNEGSKA (reference sequence). CDR3 sequence (DNA): TGCAGTGGGGGGACAGGGGGCTTCTATGGCTACACCTTC. Its protein is CSGGTGGFYGYTF.

Many counts were recorded for this clonotype. V is TRBV4-3 and J is TRBJ2-2; 14 nucleotides match TRBD2. The CDR3 extends over 18 amino acids. J was trimmed by 7 bases and V by 8 bases; bases with no gene match: 15. CDR1 and CDR2 from the germline V gene are LGHNA and YSLEER. CDR3: CASSSGTGLAGVIGELFF. The DNA of the CDR3 is TGCGCCAGCTCCTCCGGGACGGGACTAGCGGGAGTAATCGGGGAGCTGTTTTTT.

In this sample, this clonotype turned up many times. The V call is TRBV5-1, the J call TRBJ1-1; the D gene is possibly TRBD1 (6 bases). V was pared by 4 bases and J by 0 bases, with 13 bases between. This CDR3 has 15 residues. Germline values: CDR1 SGHRS, CDR2 YFSETQ. CDR3: CASSPRGMVNTEAFF. In nucleotides, the CDR3 is TGCGCCAGCAGCCCAAGGGGGATGGTGAACACTGAAGCTTTCTTT.

This clonotype has a count of ten or more. The chain is built from TRBV4-1 and TRBJ1-1; no firm D call. The germline V gene encodes CDR1 MGHRA and CDR2 YSYEKL. CDR3 length: 14 amino acids. The V end was cut by 4 bases, the J end by 4 bases, with 13 bases between. The CDR3 loop is CASSPIRVGTEAFF. CDR3 nucleotides: TGCGCCAGCAGCCCCATCCGGGTTGGCACTGAAGCTTTCTTT.

This clonotype was seen many times. The CDR3 nucleotides are TGTGCCAGCAGCTTGGGTAACTACGAGCAGTACTTC. It specifies CASSLGNYEQYF. V is TRBV5-5 and J is TRBJ2-7; D gene uncertain. V lost 0 bases and J 3 bases, leaving 4 bases between the germline ends. CDR1 is SGHKS, CDR2 YYEKEE, per germline (reference sequence). The CDR3 is made up of 12 amino acids. Full variable domain (rest looked up from reference TRBV5-5 and TRBJ2-7): DAGVTQSPTHLIKTRGQQVTLRCSPISGHKSVSWYQQVLGQGPQFIFQYYEKEERGRGNFPDRFSARQFPNYSSELNVNALLLGDSALYLCASSLGNYEQYFGPGTRLTVT.

This clonotype was observed many times. The V call is TRBV10-3, the J call TRBJ2-7; TRBD1 matches at 7 bases. Germline CDR1 is ENHRY and CDR2 is SYGVKD. V trimming: 6 bases; J trimming: 6 bases; junction bases outside the gene matches: 8. CDR3 size: 13 residues. The CDR3 DNA sequence: TGTGCCATCAGCGAGAAGGGGGCGGGCGAGCAGTACTTC. This gives the protein CAISEKGAGEQYF.

The V gene is TRBV5-1, the J gene TRBJ2-7; TRBD1 agrees at 9 bases. J was trimmed by 1 base and V by 7 bases; bases with no gene match: 3. Germline CDR1 is SGHRS and CDR2 is YFSETQ. The CDR3 sequence is 13 residues long. CDR3 loop: CASGTGQSYEQYF. In DNA, the CDR3 is TGCGCCAGCGGGACAGGGCAATCCTACGAGCAGTACTTC.

This clonotype appeared many times. J is TRBJ2-2 and V is TRBV15; 10 nucleotides align to TRBD1. Unmatched junction bases numbered 15, after V lost 5 bases and J lost 9 bases. The CDR3 runs to 17 residues. Germline V gene lookup returns CDR1 LNHNV and CDR2 YYDKDF (reference sequence). DNA of the CDR3: TGTGCCACCAGCGGGCTGGACAGGGGGATGGGAAAGCGGGAGCTGTTTTTT. Amino acid sequence: CATSGLDRGMGKRELFF.

This clonotype turned up a few times. This chain uses TRBV20-1 with TRBJ1-1; no clear D gene. V lost 0 bases to trimming and J lost 1 base, with 12 bases between them. Germline V gene data show CDR1 as DFQATT and CDR2 as SNEGSKA (reference sequence). The CDR3 is 15 residues long. This chain's CDR3 is CSARDPERGNTEAFF. The DNA of the CDR3 is TGCAGTGCTAGAGATCCAGAACGGGGGAACACTGAAGCTTTCTTT.

In its sample, this clonotype was seen many times. J is TRBJ1-2 and V is TRBV12-5; no firm D call. V lost 1 base, J lost 8 bases, and 8 bases lay in between. The CDR3 spans 12 residues. The germline V gene has CDR1 LGHNT and CDR2 FRNRAP. For the CDR3, the DNA is TGTGCTAGTGGTTTGGAGGGATACGGCTACACCTTC. As protein: CASGLEGYGYTF.

The sample holds many counts of this clonotype. The V and J genes are TRBV25-1 and TRBJ2-3; TRBD2 matches at 9 bases. V dropped 5 bases and J dropped 2; count of bases not matched to a gene: 5. CDR3 length: 15 residues. Germline loops: CDR1 MGHDK, CDR2 SYGVNS. The CDR3 spells CASSSSGVDTDTQYF. The CDR3 DNA is TGTGCCAGCAGTTCTAGCGGGGTGGACACAGATACGCAGTATTTT.

This clonotype appeared many times. This chain joins TRBV12-3 or TRBV12-4 and TRBJ1-2; D is unresolved. Trimming cost V 2 bases and J 6 bases, with 7 bases left between them. This CDR3 contains 12 residues. This CDR3 reads CASSLRGNGYTF. Written as DNA, the CDR3 is TGTGCCAGCAGTTTACGGGGAAATGGCTACACCTTC.

Comments on this clonotype: Relative to the germline gene, one junction end is altered; a read error may explain this. The rearrangement links TRBV20-1 to TRBJ2-1; D is undetermined. This CDR3 spans 12 amino acids. Germline V gene data show CDR1 as DFQATT and CDR2 as SNEGSKA (reference sequence). CDR3 coding DNA: TGCAGTGCCATCTCTAGTGGAAATGGGCAGTTCTTC. Translation gives CSAISSGNGQFF.

In this sample, this clonotype turned up many times. V is TRBV6-5 and J is TRBJ1-1; D possibly corresponds to TRBD1 (5 bases). There are 16 residues in the CDR3. The germline V and J ends were trimmed by 0 bases and 4 bases, with 15 bases remaining between them. From germline, CDR1 is MNHEY and CDR2 SVGAGI. The DNA of the CDR3 is TGTGCCAGCAGTTACTCGAGTACGAGGGGAACCACTGAAGCTTTCTTT. It is translated as CASSYSSTRGTTEAFF.

In its sample, this clonotype was seen many times. This chain uses TRBV6-5 with TRBJ1-2, with D possibly being TRBD1 (6 bases). CDR3 length: 15 amino acids. Germline CDR1 reads MNHEY; CDR2 reads SVGAGI. Trimming cost V 5 bases and J 4 bases, with 17 bases left between them. CDR3 coding DNA: TGTGCCAGCAGTCCTGGGACATTCGGGAGCTATGGCTACACCTTC. Its protein is CASSPGTFGSYGYTF.

This clonotype was observed at least ten times. This chain connects TRBV12-3 or TRBV12-4 to TRBJ1-1; no firm D call. Trimming removed 3 bases at V and 4 bases at J, with 18 bases between. This CDR3 is 16 amino acids long. The CDR3 is CASSFGRPESGTEAFF. The CDR3 nucleotides read TGTGCCAGCAGTTTCGGTCGGCCTGAGTCGGGCACTGAAGCTTTCTTT.